The T cell receptor (beta chain) described here comes from a study of blood T cell repertoires in COVID-19. Study-level information: The United States, Italy and Spain provided the acute and convalescent COVID-19 samples. Sample material is recorded as cDNA or gDNA derived from T cells, B-cell-depleted T cells, or PBMCs.

Authors' methods: Estimates of nucleated cell counts were drawn from the amplification of reference gene primers. The repertoire was sequenced with immunoSEQ multiplex PCR; TCRdb's copy has only in-frame clones and lacks some. That table supplies the V and J calls and clone size; D and trimming were determined from the DNA. The table records 250,000 or so clones, 75% to 85% of them present only once. The V and J ends lost 1 base and 5 bases respectively, with 11 bases between them. The germline V gene has CDR1 SEHNR and CDR2 FQNEAQ (reference sequence). This CDR3 region has 15 residues. This rearrangement joins TRBV7-9 to TRBJ2-2, with TRBD2 as a possible D gene (6 bases). Sequences were obtained from peripheral blood. This receptor was obtained from a woman in her 70s with acute or convalescent COVID-19. CDR3 protein: CASSLEGAGTGELFF. The CDR3 DNA is TGTGCCAGCAGCTTAGAAGGGGCGGGGACCGGGGAGCTGTTTTTT.